The text below deals with one T cell receptor beta chain. PCR amplification relied on 60 Vbeta primers (plus 13 Jbeta primers). Only in-frame clones appear in the TCRdb table, and some are missing; sequencing was by immunoSEQ multiplex PCR. Among roughly 130,000 clones listed, over 60% were seen once. The data were obtained in a study of cytomegalovirus exposure and HLA in healthy donors. V was clipped by 0 bases and J by 4 bases; unmatched bases: 6. This CDR3 is built from 15 residues. Germline loops: CDR1 SGHRS, CDR2 YFSETQ. Sequencing used PBMCs. The rearrangement uses TRBV5-1 and TRBJ2-5; TRBD2 agrees at 7 bases. The clonotype originates from a man younger than 35 in good health and CMV-seronegative. CDR3 residues: CASSLGPGGSETQYF. The CDR3 coding sequence is TGCGCCAGCAGCTTGGGGCCCGGGGGGTCAGAGACCCAGTACTTC.